Following are 4 T cell receptor beta chains from one sample sequenced in a study of technical replicates of blood from a few donors. Sequenced by immunoSEQ multiplex PCR; TCRdb stores in-frame clones only, minus some. This sample has some 62,000 clones; 70% to 90% occur once, and the top ten carry around 4.9%. Sequenced: PBMCs. The receptors were gathered from a human donor in good health. Some clones in this sample may be carry-over from other donors' samples.

This clone has a handful of counts. The V and J genes are TRBV2 and TRBJ1-2; TRBD1 might be the D (5 bases). The CDR3 length is 13 residues. V lost 6 bases to trimming and J lost 4 bases, with 12 bases between them. CDR1 and CDR2 from the germline V gene are SNHLY and FYNNEI. This chain's CDR3 is CASRRQTSYGYTF. CDR3 coding DNA: TGTGCCAGCAGGAGACAGACCTCCTATGGCTACACCTTC. The complete variable domain, with remaining parts taken from reference TRBV2 and TRBJ1-2, reads EPEVTQTPSHQVTQMGQEVILRCVPISNHLYFYWYRQILGQKVEFLVSFYNNEISEKSEIFDDQFSVERPDGSNFTLKIRSTKLEDSAMYFCASRRQTSYGYTFGSGTRLTVV.

The chain couples TRBV9 to TRBJ1-5, with D possibly being TRBD1 (6 bases). Per germline, CDR1 SGDLS and CDR2 YYNGEE. The CDR3 is made up of 15 amino acids. Trimming shortened V by 3 bases and J by 2 bases, and 12 bases separated the two germline ends. The CDR3 spells CASSEREGGNQPQHF. In DNA form, the CDR3 reads TGTGCCAGCAGCGAAAGGGAGGGGGGCAATCAGCCCCAGCATTTT.

The CDR3 loop reads CASSGQNNQPQHF. Here the CDR3 DNA reads TGTGCCAGCAGTGGACAGAACAATCAGCCCCAGCATTTT. The chain uses TRBV7-2 and TRBJ1-5; possible D gene TRBD1, 6 bases. The germline CDR1 and CDR2 sequences are SGHTA and FQGNSA. Trimming stripped 6 bases from V and 3 bases from J, with 9 bases between. The CDR3 loop spans 13 amino acids.

V usage is TRBV7-2 and J usage is TRBJ1-6; D remains ambiguous. Germline V gives CDR1 SGHTA, CDR2 FQGNSA. The CDR3 covers 13 residues. Trimming removed 2 bases at V and 13 bases at J, with 12 bases between. The chain's CDR3 is CASSLNRVEPLHF. CDR3 bases: TGTGCCAGCAGCTTAAATCGGGTTGAGCCCCTCCACTTT.